A single sample is the source of the 2 T cell receptor beta chains below, sequenced in a study of CD8 T cells in ankylosing spondylitis. Study-wide results and limits: Ankylosing spondylitis blood appeared to be characterized by a TCR beta motif of roughly eight highly homologous variants.

TCRdb passed the 5' RACE reads through MiXCR, listing each CDR3 protein once. The sample consists of fewer than 750,000 distinct CDR3 sequences, 19% of them appearing once. Their specific antigens are unknown. The sample was blood, either unsorted or a sorted T cell fraction (not recorded which). The receptors shown here come from a male donor with ankylosing spondylitis.

The chain employs TRBV29-1 and TRBJ1-1, with a weak D call TRBD1 (6 bases). Germline CDR1 SQVTM, CDR2 ANQGSEA. V was cut by 7 bases and J by 0 bases, with 12 bases left in between. CDR3 size: 13 residues. The CDR3 nucleotides are TGCAGCGGAAGACAGGACATGAACACTGAAGCTTTCTTT. It translates to CSGRQDMNTEAFF.

This clonotype turned up a few times. V gene TRBV5-1 combines with J gene TRBJ1-1; unclear D gene. V lost 2 bases and J 8 bases, leaving 16 bases between the germline ends. The CDR3 loop spans 14 amino acids. CDR1 and CDR2 (germline): SGHRS, YFSETQ. The CDR3 spells CASSLDGRDGEAFF. The DNA of the CDR3 is TGCGCCAGCAGCTTAGATGGACGAGATGGAGAAGCTTTCTTT.